This T cell receptor beta chain is drawn from a study of human thymus T cells. A remark on this clone: Other DNA sequences in the sample encode the same CDR3.

Unmatched junction bases numbered 4, after V lost 4 bases and J lost 3 bases. Germline assignment: CDR1 SGHRS and CDR2 YFSETQ. This CDR3 spans 14 amino acids. Healthy Finnish infants having corrective surgery for congenital heart defects served as donors. A roughly 0.45-1 mL peripheral blood aliquot was taken intraoperatively from four of eight donors. Produced via immunoSEQ multiplex PCR; TCRdb's table is partial and in-frame only. The sample holds some 40,000 clones, 85% to 95% seen once. What was sequenced was blood. This receptor was taken from a boy under three years old with a congenital heart defect but otherwise immunologically healthy. J is TRBJ2-3 and V is TRBV5-1; 8 bases agree with TRBD1. The CDR3 bases are TGCGCCAGCAGCCCCGACAGGGGAACAGATACGCAGTATTTT. Encoded protein: CASSPDRGTDTQYF. The full variable domain, completed using reference TRBV5-1 and TRBJ2-3, is KAGVTQTPRYLIKTRGQQVTLSCSPISGHRSVSWYQQTPGQGLQFLFEYFSETQRNKGNFPGRFSGRQFSNSRSEMNVSTLELGDSALYLCASSPDRGTDTQYFGPGTRLTVL.